Following are 5 T cell receptor beta chains from one sample sequenced in a study of PD-1 blockade in classical Hodgkin lymphoma. Here immunoSEQ multiplex PCR was the method, and the copy in TCRdb shows in-frame clones only, minus some. The table records roughly 100,000 clones, roughly 89% of them present only once. Time point denoted: cycle 4 day 1 (C4D1), after 6 weeks of nivolumab. Each patient's relapse followed autologous stem cell transplantation, and brentuximab vedotin exposure varied. Sequencing was performed on peripheral blood mononuclear cells (PBMCs), taken before the fourth cycle of nivolumab. The receptors originated from a human donor with classical Hodgkin lymphoma.

The genes are TRBV11-2 and TRBJ2-1; 11 bases match TRBD1. Germline V CDR1 and CDR2: SGHAT, FQNNGV. Losses at the gene ends were 5 bases for V and 9 bases for J; bases not matched to a gene: 15. CDR3 length: 17 residues. CDR3 residues: CASSTSLPDRGQREQFF. DNA for the CDR3: TGTGCCAGCAGCACGTCTCTCCCGGACAGGGGGCAGCGTGAGCAGTTCTTC.

J is TRBJ1-1 and V is TRBV28; 8 bases align to TRBD1. Germline assignment: CDR1 MDHEN and CDR2 SYDVKM. The CDR3 extends over 16 amino acids. V dropped 2 bases and J dropped 4; count of bases not matched to a gene: 9. CDR3 region: CASSLKTGVGRTEAFF. The CDR3 region has the DNA TGTGCCAGCAGTTTAAAGACAGGGGTGGGCCGCACTGAAGCTTTCTTT.

CDR3 nucleotide sequence: TGTGCCAGCAGCCAATACAACAATGAGCAGTTCTTC. This gives the protein CASSQYNNEQFF. The rearrangement links TRBV7-2 to TRBJ2-1; D unresolved. This CDR3 spans 12 amino acids. Trimming pared 5 bases from V and 5 bases from J, leaving 7 bases between. Germline CDR1 SGHTA, CDR2 FQGNSA.

The chain links TRBV2 to TRBJ2-3, with TRBD1 identical over 11 bases. There are 15 residues in the CDR3. The germline CDR1 and CDR2 sequences are SNHLY and FYNNEI. J gave up 2 bases and V 5 bases, and 3 bases lay outside the gene matches. The CDR3, as DNA: TGTGCCAGCAGTCGGACAGGGGGCTTCACAGATACGCAGTATTTT. Amino acids: CASSRTGGFTDTQYF. Complete variable domain (other parts from reference TRBV2 and TRBJ2-3): EPEVTQTPSHQVTQMGQEVILRCVPISNHLYFYWYRQILGQKVEFLVSFYNNEISEKSEIFDDQFSVERPDGSNFTLKIRSTKLEDSAMYFCASSRTGGFTDTQYFGPGTRLTVL.

This clone came up a few times. This rearrangement joins TRBV4-2 to TRBJ2-2; D gene unclear. Trimming shortened V by 4 bases and J by 5 bases, and 8 bases separated the two germline ends. The CDR3 has 13 residues. Germline CDR1 and CDR2: LGHNA and YNFKEQ. CDR3 bases: TGTGCCAGCAGCCTCGGTGGGACCGGGGAGCTGTTTTTT. Amino acid sequence: CASSLGGTGELFF.